This T cell receptor (beta chain) emerged from a study of Graves' ophthalmopathy and Graves' hyperthyroidism. Whole-study results and caveats: The model achieved about 70% sensitivity and 72.22% specificity for ophthalmopathy progression.

CDR1 SGHDN and CDR2 FVKESK come from the germline V gene. V gave up 1 base and J gave up 6 bases, with 13 bases separating them. CDR3 length: 14 residues. RNA transcripts were the source from which TCR beta CDR3 regions were amplified. Second-round multiplex PCR came after first-round RT-PCR with HTBI primers. From the multiplex PCR reads, TCRdb called clonotypes with MiXCR, one entry per CDR3 protein. The data show some 750,000 distinct CDR3 sequences, around 40% seen once. This clonotype has only a few counts. Its specificity is not known. Active ophthalmopathy (CAS at least 3, NOSPECS at least 4), lasting under 3 months.

J is TRBJ2-7 and V is TRBV14; D gene unclear. Sequenced material: peripheral blood. The sequence was obtained from an adult man with Graves' ophthalmopathy. CDR3 sequence reads: CASSQVVGSGEQYF. For the CDR3, the DNA is TGTGCCAGCAGCCAAGTCGTCGGGTCGGGCGAGCAGTACTTC. Looking up the rest from reference TRBV14 and TRBJ2-7 gives the full variable domain: EAGVTQFPSHSVIEKGQTVTLRCDPISGHDNLYWYRRVMGKEIKFLLHFVKESKQDESGMPNNRFLAERTGGTYSTLKVQPAELEDSGVYFCASSQVVGSGEQYFGPGTRLTVT.